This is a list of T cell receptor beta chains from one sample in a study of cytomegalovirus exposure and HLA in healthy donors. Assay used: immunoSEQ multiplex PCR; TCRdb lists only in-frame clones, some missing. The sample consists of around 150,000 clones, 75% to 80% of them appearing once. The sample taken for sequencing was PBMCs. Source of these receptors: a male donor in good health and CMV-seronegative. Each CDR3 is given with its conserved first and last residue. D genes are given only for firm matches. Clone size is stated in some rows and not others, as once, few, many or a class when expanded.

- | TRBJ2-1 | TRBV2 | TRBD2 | TGTGCCAGCAGTGAAGTAGCGGGAGGTCCCAAGGGGTTCTTC | CASSEVAGGPKGFF
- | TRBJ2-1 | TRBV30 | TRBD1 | TGTGCCTGGAGCGGGACAGGGCAGTTCTTC | CAWSGTGQFF
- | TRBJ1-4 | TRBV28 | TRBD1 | TGTGCCAGCAGCCATGACAGGGACAATGGAAAACTGTTTTTT | CASSHDRDNGKLFF
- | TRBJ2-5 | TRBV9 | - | TGTGCCAGCAGCGTAGGCAGGGGCGCTACCCAAGAGACCCAGTACTTC | CASSVGRGATQETQYF
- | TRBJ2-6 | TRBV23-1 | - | TGCGCCAGCAGTCAATCGGTATGGGGGGTCCCTGGGGCCAACGTCCTGACTTTC | CASSQSVWGVPGANVLTF
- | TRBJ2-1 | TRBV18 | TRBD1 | TGTGCCAGCTCACCAACGCTACCGGGACAGGGCGTTCCTCGTTGGGGCAATGAGCAGTTCTTC | CASSPTLPGQGVPRWGNEQFF
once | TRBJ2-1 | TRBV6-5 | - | TGTGCCAGCAGTTACTCGAGGGCAATTGGAAACAATGAGCAGTTCTTC | CASSYSRAIGNNEQFF
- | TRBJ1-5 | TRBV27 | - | TGTGCCAGCAGCCCAACCAACATCATTAGGGAGTCCAATCAGCCCCAGCATTTT | CASSPTNIIRESNQPQHF
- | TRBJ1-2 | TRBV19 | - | TGTGCCAGTAGTATAGAGGGCCAGGCTCCATTCTATGGCTACACCTTC | CASSIEGQAPFYGYTF
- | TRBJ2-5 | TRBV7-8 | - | TGTGCCAGCAGCTTTTCGCCGCGGGAGACCCAGTACTTC | CASSFSPRETQYF
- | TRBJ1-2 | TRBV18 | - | TGTGCCAGCTCAAATAACGGCTATGGCTACACCTTC | CASSNNGYGYTF
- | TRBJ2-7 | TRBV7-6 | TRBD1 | TGTGCCAGCAGCCGTTCAGGGGGTAACTACGAGCAGTACTTC | CASSRSGGNYEQYF
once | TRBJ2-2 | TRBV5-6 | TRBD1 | TGTGCCAGCAGCGGGACAGGGGGCGCGGGCACCGGGGAGCTGTTTTTT | CASSGTGGAGTGELFF
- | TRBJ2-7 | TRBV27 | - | TGTGCCAGCAGTATGACTAGACCGAGCTCCTACGAGCAGTACTTC | CASSMTRPSSYEQYF
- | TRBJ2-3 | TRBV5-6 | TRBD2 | TGTGCCAGCAGCTTGTGGCGGGAGTCAAGAGATACGCAGTATTTT | CASSLWRESRDTQYF
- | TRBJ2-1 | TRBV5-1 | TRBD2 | TGCGCCAACCTTAGCGGGAGATGGGGGGATGAGCAGTTCTTC | CANLSGRWGDEQFF
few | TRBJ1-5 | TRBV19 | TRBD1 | TGTGCCAGTAGTATAGCAAGAGGACAGGTCAATCAGCCCCAGCATTTT | CASSIARGQVNQPQHF
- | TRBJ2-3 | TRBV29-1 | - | TGCAGCGTTGAAGATCCCGGACACTCTAGCACAGATACGCAGTATTTT | CSVEDPGHSSTDTQYF
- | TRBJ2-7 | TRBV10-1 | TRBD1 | TGCGCCGGGTTGGACAGGGAGGTATCCTACGAGCAGTACTTC | CAGLDREVSYEQYF
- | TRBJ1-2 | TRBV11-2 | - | TGTGCCAGCAGCTTAGATGGACAGTATGGCTACACCTTC | CASSLDGQYGYTF
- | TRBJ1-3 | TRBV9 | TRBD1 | TGTGCCAGCAGTGTAGACAGGGACACCATATATTTT | CASSVDRDTIYF
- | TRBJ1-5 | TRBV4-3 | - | TGCGCCAGCAGCCAGGAGGCAGCGGGGCCCCAGCATTTT | CASSQEAAGPQHF
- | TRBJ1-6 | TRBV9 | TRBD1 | TGTGCCAGCAGCACCGACAGGGATTCACCCCTCCACTTT | CASSTDRDSPLHF
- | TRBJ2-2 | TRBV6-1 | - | TGTGCCAGCAGTGGGAGGACAGCTGCGACCGGGGAGCTGTTTTTT | CASSGRTAATGELFF
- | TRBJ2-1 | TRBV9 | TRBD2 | TGTGCCAGCAGCGTCGGGGGGATCACCCACAATGAGCAGTTCTTC | CASSVGGITHNEQFF
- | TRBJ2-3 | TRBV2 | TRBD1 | TGTGCCAGCAGATACCGGGACAGGGGACTCACAGATACGCAGTATTTT | CASRYRDRGLTDTQYF
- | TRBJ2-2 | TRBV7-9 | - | TGTGCCAGCAGCTTTTCGCCCGGGTTGAAGGCCGGGGAGCTGTTTTTT | CASSFSPGLKAGELFF
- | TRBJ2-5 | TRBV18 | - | TGTGCCAGCTCTCGGACCGGGACAACGCAAGAGACCCAGTACTTC | CASSRTGTTQETQYF
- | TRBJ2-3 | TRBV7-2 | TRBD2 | TGTGCCAGCAGCTTAGGTCTAGCGGCCACAGATACGCAGTATTTT | CASSLGLAATDTQYF
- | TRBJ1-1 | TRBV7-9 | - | TGTGCCAGCAGCAGCCTAGTTGTCGATGGACAGTTGAACACTGAAGCTTTCTTT | CASSSLVVDGQLNTEAFF
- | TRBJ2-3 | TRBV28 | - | TGTGCCAGCAGTTCCCAGGGGGATACGCAGTATTTT | CASSSQGDTQYF
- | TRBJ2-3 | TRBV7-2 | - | TGTGCCAGCAGCCCACTAGCCAGGCCGAGGAGCACAGATACGCAGTATTTT | CASSPLARPRSTDTQYF
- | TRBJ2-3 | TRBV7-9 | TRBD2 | TGTTCCAGCAGCGTAACTCTAGCGGGGGGAAGCACAGATACGCAGTATTTT | CSSSVTLAGGSTDTQYF
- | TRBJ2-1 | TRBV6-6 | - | TGTGCCAGCAGTTTACCTCAGGGTAATGAGCAGTTCTTC | CASSLPQGNEQFF
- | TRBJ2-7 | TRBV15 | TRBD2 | TGTGCCACCAGCAGCCCTAGCGGGAACTACGAGCAGTACTTC | CATSSPSGNYEQYF
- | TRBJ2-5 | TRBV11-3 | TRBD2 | TGTGCCAGCAGCTTAGACGGACTAGCGGGGGAGACCCAGTACTTC | CASSLDGLAGETQYF
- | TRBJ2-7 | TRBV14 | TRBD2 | TGTGCCAGCAGCCAAGATCCCAGCGGGAGGTTCTACGAGCAGTACTTC | CASSQDPSGRFYEQYF
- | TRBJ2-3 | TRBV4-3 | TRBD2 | TGCGCCAGCAGCCAAGATGTTTCGCTAGCGGGAATTGCAGATACGCAGTATTTT | CASSQDVSLAGIADTQYF
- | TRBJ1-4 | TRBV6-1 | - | TGTGCCAGCAGTGAAGCGTCCGGGGGTAATGAAAAACTGTTTTTT | CASSEASGGNEKLFF
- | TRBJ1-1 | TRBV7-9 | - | TGTGCCAGCAGCTTACAGACAGAGAGGGCTTTCTTT | CASSLQTERAFF
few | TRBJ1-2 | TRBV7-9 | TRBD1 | TGTGCCAGCAGCTTAGCAGGGGGCGCGCCCTTCCCATATGGCTACACCTTC | CASSLAGGAPFPYGYTF
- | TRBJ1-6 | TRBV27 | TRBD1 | TGTGCCAGCAGAGGACAGGGGGTCTCCTATAATTCACCCCTCCACTTT | CASRGQGVSYNSPLHF
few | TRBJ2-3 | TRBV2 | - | TGTGCCAGCAGTGCAAGTCAGGGGTTCCCAGATACGCAGTATTTT | CASSASQGFPDTQYF
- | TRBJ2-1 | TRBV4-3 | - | TGCGCCAGCAGCCCGACTAGCTCCTACAATGAGCAGTTCTTC | CASSPTSSYNEQFF
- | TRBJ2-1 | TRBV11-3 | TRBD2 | TGTGCCAGCAGCCCAGGGACTAGCGGGACTTACAATGAGCAGTTCTTC | CASSPGTSGTYNEQFF